Given below is one TCR beta chain in context. The antigen is unknown. Treatment defined: 15 to 20 received Ad26.COV2.S at low or high dose, single or two shots; about 5 received placebo; per-sample allocation not given. Sampling happened 63 days after the first vaccine or placebo injection. Assay: immunoSEQ multiplex PCR; the TCRdb copy retains only in-frame clones and omits some. The repertoire has around 450,000 clones, roughly 89% of them found once; the top ten carry about 2.5%. This entry comes from a study of Ad26.COV2.S vaccination and SARS-CoV-2 variants. The CDR3 is 13 amino acids. Looked up from germline, CDR1 is SGHRS and CDR2 is YFSETQ. V shed 0 bases and J shed 3 bases, with 6 bases lying between them. General observations from the study: TCR breadth and depth estimates may have understated total T cell responses.

The material was peripheral blood, obtained in a trial of Ad26.COV2.S vaccine versus placebo. This clonotype originated in a person between 18 and 59 years old who received the Ad26.COV2.S COVID-19 vaccine or a placebo. The chain carries TRBV5-1 and TRBJ1-1; no clear D gene. CDR3 sequence reads: CASSLAPDTEAFF. The DNA of the CDR3 is TGCGCCAGCAGCTTGGCCCCGGACACTGAAGCTTTCTTT.